The source of this T cell receptor beta chain is a study of CD8+ T cells in alopecia areata. A sort of pooled cutaneous lymph node cells used CD4, CD8alpha, NKG2D, NKG2ACE and other stains. Concerning this clone itself: Genes and germline come from the mouse. The read falls 4 residues short of the CDR3 end, and the missing part is taken from the germline J gene.

The CDR3 is 14 residues long. V lost 1 base and J lost 1, with 7 bases in between. Germline lookup yields CDR1 NSQYPW and CDR2 LRSPGD (reference sequence). RNA was extracted and reverse transcribed into cDNA as the sequencing template. Data came from immunoSEQ multiplex PCR; TCRdb stores just in-frame clones and leaves some out. The sample lists more than 250,000 clones, none appearing once, the ten largest making up 0.9% to 1.5%. The TCR comes from a C3H/HeJ mouse with alopecia areata. Strain haplotype at MHC: H2-k. Sequencing used CD4+ T cells sorted from a lymph node. The gene calls are TRBV1 and TRBJ1-1, with unresolved D. CDR3 amino acids: CTCSAAQQNTEVFF. The CDR3 DNA, read in part, is TGCACCTGCAGTGCAGCACAGCAAAACACA. The whole variable domain, filled in from reference TRBV1 and TRBJ1-1, reads VTLLEQNPRWRLVPRGQAVNLRCILKNSQYPWMSWYQQDLQKQLQWLFTLRSPGDKEVKSLPGADYLATRVTDTELRLQVANMSQGRTLYCTCSAAQQNTEVFFGKGTRLTVV.